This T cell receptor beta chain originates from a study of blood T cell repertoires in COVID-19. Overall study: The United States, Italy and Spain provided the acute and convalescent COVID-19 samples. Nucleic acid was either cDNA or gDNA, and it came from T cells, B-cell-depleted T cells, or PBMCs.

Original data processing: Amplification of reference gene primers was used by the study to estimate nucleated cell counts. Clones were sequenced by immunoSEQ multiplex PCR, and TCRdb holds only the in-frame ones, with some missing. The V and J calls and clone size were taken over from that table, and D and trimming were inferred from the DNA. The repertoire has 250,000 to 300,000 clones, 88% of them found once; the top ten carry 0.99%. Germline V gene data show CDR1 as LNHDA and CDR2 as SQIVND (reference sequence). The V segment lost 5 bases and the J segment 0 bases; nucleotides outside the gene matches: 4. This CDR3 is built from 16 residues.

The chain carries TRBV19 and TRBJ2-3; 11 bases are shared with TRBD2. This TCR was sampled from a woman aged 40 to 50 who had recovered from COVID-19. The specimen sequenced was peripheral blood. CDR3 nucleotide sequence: TGTGCCAGTAGTGCGAGACTAGCGGGAAGCACAGATACGCAGTATTTT. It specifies CASSARLAGSTDTQYF.